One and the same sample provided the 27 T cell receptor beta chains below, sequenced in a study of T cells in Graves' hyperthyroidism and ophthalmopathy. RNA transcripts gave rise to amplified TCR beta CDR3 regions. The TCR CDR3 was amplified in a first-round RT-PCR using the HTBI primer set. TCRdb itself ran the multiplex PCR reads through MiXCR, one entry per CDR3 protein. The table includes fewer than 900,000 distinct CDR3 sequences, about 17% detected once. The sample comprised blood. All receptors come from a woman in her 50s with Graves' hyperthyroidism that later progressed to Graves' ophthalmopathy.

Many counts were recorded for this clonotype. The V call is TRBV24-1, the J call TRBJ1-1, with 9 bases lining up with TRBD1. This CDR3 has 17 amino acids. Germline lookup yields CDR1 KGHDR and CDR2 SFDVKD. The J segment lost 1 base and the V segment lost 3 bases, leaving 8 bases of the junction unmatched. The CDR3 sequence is CATSDAPGQGTNTEAFF. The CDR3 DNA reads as TGTGCCACCAGTGATGCCCCGGGACAGGGTACGAACACTGAAGCTTTCTTT.

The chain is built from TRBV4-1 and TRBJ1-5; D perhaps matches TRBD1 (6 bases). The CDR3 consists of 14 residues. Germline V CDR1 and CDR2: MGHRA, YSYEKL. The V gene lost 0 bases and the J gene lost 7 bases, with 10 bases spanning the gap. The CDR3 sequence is CASSQDSGDQPQHF. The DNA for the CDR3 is TGCGCCAGCAGCCAAGATTCAGGGGACCAGCCCCAGCATTTT.

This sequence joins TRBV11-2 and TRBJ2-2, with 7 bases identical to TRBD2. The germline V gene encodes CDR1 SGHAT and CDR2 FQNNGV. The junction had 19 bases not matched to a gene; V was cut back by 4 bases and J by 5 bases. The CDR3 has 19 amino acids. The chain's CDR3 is CASSSYPSVIAGGTGELFF. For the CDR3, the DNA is TGTGCCAGCAGCTCGTATCCCTCCGTGATAGCGGGTGGGACCGGGGAGCTGTTTTTT.

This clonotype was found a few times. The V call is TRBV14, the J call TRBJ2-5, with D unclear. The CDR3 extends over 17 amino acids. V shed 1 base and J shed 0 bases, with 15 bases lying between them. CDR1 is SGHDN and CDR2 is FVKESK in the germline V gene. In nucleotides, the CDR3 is TGTGCCAGCAGCCAAGTTCGCTGGTACTCAGACCAAGAGACCCAGTACTTC. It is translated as CASSQVRWYSDQETQYF.

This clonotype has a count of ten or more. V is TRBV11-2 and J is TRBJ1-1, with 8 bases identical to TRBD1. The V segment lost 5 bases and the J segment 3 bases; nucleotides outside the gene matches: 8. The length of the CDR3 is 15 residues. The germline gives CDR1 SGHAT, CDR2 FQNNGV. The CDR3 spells CASSARQGQHTEAFF. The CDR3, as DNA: TGTGCCAGCAGCGCCCGACAGGGGCAGCACACTGAAGCTTTCTTT.

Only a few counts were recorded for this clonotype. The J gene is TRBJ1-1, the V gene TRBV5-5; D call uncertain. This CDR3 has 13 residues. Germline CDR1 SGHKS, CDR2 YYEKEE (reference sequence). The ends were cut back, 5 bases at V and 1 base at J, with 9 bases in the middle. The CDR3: CASRSGRNTEAFF. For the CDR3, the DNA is TGTGCCAGCAGATCCGGCCGGAACACTGAAGCTTTCTTT.

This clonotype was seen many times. CDR3 region: CASSRQGSSNYGYTF. CDR3 nucleotides: TGCGCCAGCAGCCGTCAGGGCAGTTCTAACTATGGCTACACCTTC. The gene calls are TRBV4-1 and TRBJ1-2; D is perhaps TRBD1 (5 bases). CDR3 size: 15 residues. Trimming cost V 4 bases and J 0 bases, with 12 bases left between them. Germline lookup yields CDR1 MGHRA and CDR2 YSYEKL.

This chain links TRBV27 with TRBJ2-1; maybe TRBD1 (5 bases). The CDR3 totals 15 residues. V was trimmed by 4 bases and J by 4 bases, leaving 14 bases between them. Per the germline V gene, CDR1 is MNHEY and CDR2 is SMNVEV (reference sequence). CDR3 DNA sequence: TGTGCCAGCAGTTCGGACCTACAGGTGTACAATGAGCAGTTCTTC. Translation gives CASSSDLQVYNEQFF.

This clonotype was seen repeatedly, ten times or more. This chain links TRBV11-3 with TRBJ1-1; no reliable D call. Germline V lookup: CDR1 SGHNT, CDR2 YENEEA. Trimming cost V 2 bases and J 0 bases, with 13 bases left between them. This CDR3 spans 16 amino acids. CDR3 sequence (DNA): TGTGCCAGCAGCTTATATCGGGCGGGAATGAACACTGAAGCTTTCTTT. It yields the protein CASSLYRAGMNTEAFF. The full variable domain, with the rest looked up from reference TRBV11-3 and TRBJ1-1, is EAGVVQSPRYKIIEKKQPVAFWCNPISGHNTLYWYLQNLGQGPELLIRYENEEAVDDSQLPKDRFSAERLKGVDSTLKIQPAELGDSAVYLCASSLYRAGMNTEAFFGQGTRLTVV.

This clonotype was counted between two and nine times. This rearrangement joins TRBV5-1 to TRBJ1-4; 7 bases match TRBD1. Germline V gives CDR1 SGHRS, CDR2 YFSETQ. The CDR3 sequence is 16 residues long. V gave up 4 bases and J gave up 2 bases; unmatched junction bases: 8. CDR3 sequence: CASSADTGATNEKLFF. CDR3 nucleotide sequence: TGCGCCAGCAGCGCCGATACAGGGGCGACTAATGAAAAACTGTTTTTT. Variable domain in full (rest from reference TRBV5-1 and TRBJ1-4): KAGVTQTPRYLIKTRGQQVTLSCSPISGHRSVSWYQQTPGQGLQFLFEYFSETQRNKGNFPGRFSGRQFSNSRSEMNVSTLELGDSALYLCASSADTGATNEKLFFGSGTQLSVL.

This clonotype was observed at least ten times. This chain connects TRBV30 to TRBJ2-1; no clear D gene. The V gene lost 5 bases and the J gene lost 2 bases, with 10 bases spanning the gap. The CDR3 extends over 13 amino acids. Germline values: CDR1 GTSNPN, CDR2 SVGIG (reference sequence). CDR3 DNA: TGTGCCTGGGAGGCTGGAACCTACAATGAGCAGTTCTTC. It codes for CAWEAGTYNEQFF. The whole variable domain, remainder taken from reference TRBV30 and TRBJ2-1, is SQTIHQWPATLVQPVGSPLSLECTVEGTSNPNLYWYRQAAGRGLQLLFYSVGIGQISSEVPQNLSASRPQDRQFILSSKKLLLSDSGFYLCAWEAGTYNEQFFGPGTRLTVL.

CDR3 coding DNA: TGTGCCAGCAGCTCCGTCACAGGGGTGGATGAAAAACTGTTTTTT. Translation gives CASSSVTGVDEKLFF. V usage is TRBV7-2 and J usage is TRBJ1-4, with 7 bases matching TRBD1. The CDR3 consists of 15 residues. Germline values: CDR1 SGHTA, CDR2 FQGNSA. V trimming: 4 bases; J trimming: 6 bases; junction bases outside the gene matches: 8.

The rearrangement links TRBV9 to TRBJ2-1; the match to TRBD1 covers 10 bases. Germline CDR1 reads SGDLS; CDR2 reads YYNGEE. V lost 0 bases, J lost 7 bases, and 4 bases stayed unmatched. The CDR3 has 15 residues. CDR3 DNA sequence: TGTGCCAGCAGCGTAGTCGACAGGGGGCTTAATGAGCAGTTCTTC. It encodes CASSVVDRGLNEQFF.

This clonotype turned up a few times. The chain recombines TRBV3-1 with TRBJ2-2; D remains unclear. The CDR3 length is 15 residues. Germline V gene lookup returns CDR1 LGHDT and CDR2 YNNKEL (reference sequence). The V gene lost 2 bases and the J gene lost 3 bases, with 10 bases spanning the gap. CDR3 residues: CASSQWGLDTGELFF. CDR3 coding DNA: TGTGCCAGCAGCCAATGGGGTCTCGACACCGGGGAGCTGTTTTTT.

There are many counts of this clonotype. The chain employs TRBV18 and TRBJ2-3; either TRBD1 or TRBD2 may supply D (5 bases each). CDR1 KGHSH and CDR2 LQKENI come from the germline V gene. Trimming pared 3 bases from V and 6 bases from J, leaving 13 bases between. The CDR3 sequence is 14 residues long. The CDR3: CASSPRGTGDTQYF. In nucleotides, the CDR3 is TGTGCCAGCTCACCGAGAGGGACGGGTGATACGCAGTATTTT.

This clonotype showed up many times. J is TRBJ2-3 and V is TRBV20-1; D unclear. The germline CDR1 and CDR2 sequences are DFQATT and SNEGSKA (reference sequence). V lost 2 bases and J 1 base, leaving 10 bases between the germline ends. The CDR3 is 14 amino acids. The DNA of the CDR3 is TGCAGTGCTAGACACGAAACAGGCACAGATACGCAGTATTTT. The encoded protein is CSARHETGTDTQYF.

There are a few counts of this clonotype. In DNA, the CDR3 is TGTGCCAGCAGTTTCACCAGGGGAGTTGAAGCTTTCTTT. Translation gives CASSFTRGVEAFF. This sequence joins TRBV7-3 and TRBJ1-1; possibly TRBD1 for D (6 bases). This CDR3 is built from 13 residues. V lost 6 bases, J lost 7 bases, and 15 bases lay in between. Germline V lookup: CDR1 SGHTA, CDR2 FQGTGA.

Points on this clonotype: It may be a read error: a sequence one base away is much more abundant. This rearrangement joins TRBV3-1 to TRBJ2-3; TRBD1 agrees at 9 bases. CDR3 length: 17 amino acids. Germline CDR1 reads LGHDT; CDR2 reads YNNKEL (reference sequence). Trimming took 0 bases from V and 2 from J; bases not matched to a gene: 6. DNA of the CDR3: TGTGCCAGCAGCCAAGACGCGGGACAGGGTGACACAGATACGCAGTATTTT. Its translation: CASSQDAGQGDTDTQYF.

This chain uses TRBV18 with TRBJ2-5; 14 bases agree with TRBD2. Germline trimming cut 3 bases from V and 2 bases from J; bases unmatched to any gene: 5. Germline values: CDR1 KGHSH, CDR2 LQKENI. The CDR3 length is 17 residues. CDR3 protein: CASSPWTSGGPQETQYF. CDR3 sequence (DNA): TGTGCCAGCTCACCGTGGACTAGCGGGGGGCCACAAGAGACCCAGTACTTC. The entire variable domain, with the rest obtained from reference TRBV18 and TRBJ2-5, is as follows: NAGVMQNPRHLVRRRGQEARLRCSPMKGHSHVYWYRQLPEEGLKFMVYLQKENIIDESGMPKERFSAEFPKEGPSILRIQQVVRGDSAAYFCASSPWTSGGPQETQYFGPGTRLLVL.

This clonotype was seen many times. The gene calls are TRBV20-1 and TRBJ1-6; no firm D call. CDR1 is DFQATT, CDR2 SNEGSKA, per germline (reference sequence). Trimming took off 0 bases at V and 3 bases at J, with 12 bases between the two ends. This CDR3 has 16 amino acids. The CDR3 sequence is CSARDPDLLYNSPLHF. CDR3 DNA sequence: TGCAGTGCTAGAGATCCGGACCTACTCTATAATTCACCCCTCCACTTT.

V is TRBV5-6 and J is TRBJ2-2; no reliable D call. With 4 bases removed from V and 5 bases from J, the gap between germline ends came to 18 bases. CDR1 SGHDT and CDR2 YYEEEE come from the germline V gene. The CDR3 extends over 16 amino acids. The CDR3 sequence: CASSPSLLGWTGELFF. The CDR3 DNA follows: TGTGCCAGCAGCCCCTCCCTCTTGGGATGGACCGGGGAGCTGTTTTTT.

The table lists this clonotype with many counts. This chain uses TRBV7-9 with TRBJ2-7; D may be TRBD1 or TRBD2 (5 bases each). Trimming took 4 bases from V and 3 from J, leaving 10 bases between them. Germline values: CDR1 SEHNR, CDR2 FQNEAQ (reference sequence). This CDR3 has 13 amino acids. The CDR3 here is CASSSWDLYEQYF. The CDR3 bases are TGTGCCAGCAGCTCCTGGGACCTCTACGAGCAGTACTTC.

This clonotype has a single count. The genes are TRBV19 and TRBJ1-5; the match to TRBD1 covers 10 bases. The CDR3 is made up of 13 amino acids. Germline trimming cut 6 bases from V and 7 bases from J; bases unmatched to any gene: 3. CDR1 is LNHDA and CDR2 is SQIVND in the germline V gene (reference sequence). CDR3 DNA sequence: TGTGCCAGTAGGACAGGGGGCCCACAGCCCCAGCATTTT. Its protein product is CASRTGGPQPQHF. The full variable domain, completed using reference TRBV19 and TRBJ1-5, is DGGITQSPKYLFRKEGQNVTLSCEQNLNHDAMYWYRQDPGQGLRLIYYSQIVNDFQKGDIAEGYSVSREKKESFPLTVTSAQKNPTAFYLCASRTGGPQPQHFGDGTRLSIL.

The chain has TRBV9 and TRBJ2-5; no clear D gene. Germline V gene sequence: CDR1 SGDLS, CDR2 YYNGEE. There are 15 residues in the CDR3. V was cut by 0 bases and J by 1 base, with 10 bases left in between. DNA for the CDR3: TGTGCCAGCAGCGTAGTGGCAGGCCCCCAAGAGACCCAGTACTTC. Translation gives CASSVVAGPQETQYF.

The DNA of the CDR3 is TGCAGCGTTGAATCCCGGGGGGGGCTCTACACCTTC. It codes for CSVESRGGLYTF. J is TRBJ1-2 and V is TRBV29-1; perhaps TRBD1 as D (6 bases). V lost 2 bases, J lost 10 bases, and 14 bases lay in between. Germline loops: CDR1 SQVTM, CDR2 ANQGSEA. CDR3 length equals 12 residues.

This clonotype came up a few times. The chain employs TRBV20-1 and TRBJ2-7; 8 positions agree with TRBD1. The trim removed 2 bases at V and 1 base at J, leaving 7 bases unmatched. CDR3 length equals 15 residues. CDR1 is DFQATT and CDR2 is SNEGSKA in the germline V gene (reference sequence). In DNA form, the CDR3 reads TGCAGTGCTAGAAAAGGAACAGGGGGATCCTACGAGCAGTACTTC. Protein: CSARKGTGGSYEQYF.

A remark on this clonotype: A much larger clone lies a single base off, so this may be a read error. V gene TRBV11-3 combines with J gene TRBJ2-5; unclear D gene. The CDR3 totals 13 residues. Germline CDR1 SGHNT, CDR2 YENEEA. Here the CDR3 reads CASSRSFQEAQYF. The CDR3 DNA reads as TGTGCCAGCAGCCGGAGCTTTCAAGAGGCCCAGTACTTC.